This T cell receptor beta chain is from a study of regulatory T cells in long-lasting Graves disease. In its sample, this clonotype was seen many times. Stated time point: newly diagnosed GD, antithyroid drugs for less than 3 months. Researchers made the TCR library from RNA that was extracted from PBMCs. Through Arm-PCR of CDR3 regions and iRepertoire HTBI primers, TCR beta libraries were built. From the multiplex PCR reads, TCRdb called clonotypes with MiXCR, one entry per CDR3 protein. The table shows hundreds of thousands of distinct CDR3 sequences, with 15% occurring only once. V dropped 5 bases and J dropped 2; count of bases not matched to a gene: 13. CDR3 size: 19 residues. Germline V lookup: CDR1 ENHRY, CDR2 SYGVKD. This sample was also put to use in a study of T cells in Graves' hyperthyroidism and ophthalmopathy.

The specimen comprised peripheral blood mononuclear cells (PBMCs), sampled at new diagnosis, from a patient treated with antithyroid drugs. The chain employs TRBV10-3 and TRBJ2-1; TRBD2 matches 12 bases. The receptor was derived from a woman aged 40 to 50 with Graves disease. This CDR3 is CAISRRLAGDPMAYNEQFF. Written as DNA, the CDR3 is TGTGCCATCAGTAGAAGACTAGCGGGAGACCCCATGGCCTACAATGAGCAGTTCTTC.